This passage covers 3 T cell receptor beta chains from one sample sequenced in a study of patients and donors after allogeneic stem cell transplantation. Via MiXCR, TCRdb re-called the RT-PCR reads, giving one row per CDR3 protein. Here the sample spans fewer than 250,000 distinct CDR3 sequences, 12% to 15% being singletons. Sequencing was carried out using blood, either unsorted or a sorted T cell fraction (not recorded which). The source of these receptors is a human donor who was either an allogeneic HSCT recipient or a stem cell or donor lymphocyte infusion donor (not recorded which). It is not recorded whose cells these are; they may come from a transplant donor.

This clonotype was picked up a small number of times. This chain uses TRBV9 with TRBJ2-7; 9 positions match TRBD1. Trimming at V came to 4 bases and at J to 6 bases, leaving 17 bases not matched to a gene. This CDR3 is 17 amino acids long. CDR1 and CDR2 (germline): SGDLS, YYNGEE. This CDR3 reads CASSPHPIRDRAGEQYF. The CDR3 DNA reads TGTGCCAGCAGCCCCCATCCCATCCGGGACAGGGCTGGCGAGCAGTACTTC.

This clonotype was detected only a few times. The rearrangement links TRBV9 to TRBJ2-7; D not certain. Trimming shortened V by 1 base and J by 6 bases, and 14 bases separated the two germline ends. The CDR3 extends over 14 amino acids. CDR1 and CDR2 (germline): SGDLS, YYNGEE. The CDR3 DNA follows: TGTGCCAGCAGCGTAAACCCGAGCCCAGGCGAGCAGTACTTC. This sequence encodes CASSVNPSPGEQYF.

The chain uses TRBV9 and TRBJ1-1, with D unresolved. Germline V gene data show CDR1 as SGDLS and CDR2 as YYNGEE. The CDR3 contains 14 residues. Trimming shortened V by 8 bases and J by 1 base, and 15 bases separated the two germline ends. CDR3 protein: CASKSLTGNTEAFF. The CDR3 DNA follows: TGTGCCAGTAAATCCCTGACGGGGAACACTGAAGCTTTCTTT. Looking up the rest from reference TRBV9 and TRBJ1-1 gives the full variable domain: DSGVTQTPKHLITATGQRVTLRCSPRSGDLSVYWYQQSLDQGLQFLIQYYNGEERAKGNILERFSAQQFPDLHSELNLSSLELGDSALYFCASKSLTGNTEAFFGQGTRLTVV.